This entry describes one TCR beta chain. The target antigen is unknown. TCRdb called the RT-PCR reads again in MiXCR, with one record for every CDR3 protein. The table records 200,000 to 300,000 distinct CDR3 sequences, 9.5% to 15% of them present only once. These data come from a study of response to subunit inactivated influenza vaccine. Study-wide findings and caveats: Every seasonal influenza vaccination brings in few new T cells, the authors suggested.

The CDR3 loop spans 11 amino acids. V lost 1 base to trimming and J lost 8 bases, with 5 bases between them. The material was non-naive T cells sorted from PBMCs, obtained 14 to 15 days before vaccination. This chain joins TRBV12-3 or TRBV12-4 and TRBJ1-2; D is uncertain. The sequence derives from a man aged 50 to 60 who received an inactivated influenza vaccine. The CDR3 sequence is CASSLGVGYTF. The CDR3 DNA reads as TGTGCCAGCAGTTTAGGGGTCGGCTACACCTTC.